This T cell receptor beta chain was found in a study of cytomegalovirus exposure and HLA in healthy donors. PCR primers comprised 60 Vbeta and 13 Jbeta primers. Repertoires were generated with immunoSEQ multiplex PCR, while TCRdb's copy carries only in-frame clones and drops some. The table lists roughly 98,000 clones, 60% to 80% of them singletons, with approximately 7.7% in the top ten. This CDR3 region has 20 residues. This clone was detected once. The chain recombines TRBV21-1 with TRBJ2-3; TRBD2, the table's D call, lacks a check against the DNA. TRBV21-1 is a known pseudogene. The sequence was collected from a female donor in good health and CMV-seronegative. The source material was PBMCs. The CDR3 bases are TGTGCCAGCAGCAATGGTCACGGGGCCTCCGGGGGGCTGAAAACAGATACGCAGTATTTT. Translating gives CASSNGHGASGGLKTDTQYF.